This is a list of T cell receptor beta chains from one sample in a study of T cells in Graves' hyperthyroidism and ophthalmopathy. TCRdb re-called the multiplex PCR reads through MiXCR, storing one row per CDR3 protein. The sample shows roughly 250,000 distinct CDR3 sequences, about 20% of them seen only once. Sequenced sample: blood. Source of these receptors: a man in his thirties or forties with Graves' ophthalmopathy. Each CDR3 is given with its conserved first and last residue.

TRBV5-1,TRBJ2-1,CASSLGLARYNEQFF
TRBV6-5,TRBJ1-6,CASSYYPGVDNSPLHF
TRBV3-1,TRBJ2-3,CASSQKSGMTDTQYF
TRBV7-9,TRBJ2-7,CASSPGGGANEQYF
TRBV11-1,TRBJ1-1,CASSRDRGPLGRTEAFF
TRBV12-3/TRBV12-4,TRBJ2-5,CASSRTSGGWQETQYF
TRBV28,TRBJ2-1,CASSPIFGTSGGNEQFF
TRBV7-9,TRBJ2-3,CASSPRRGGSTDTQYF
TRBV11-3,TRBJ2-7,CASSLEGGLAGYEQYF
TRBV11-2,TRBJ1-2,CASSYRTVTNYGYTF
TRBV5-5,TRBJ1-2,CASSFTGDYGYTF
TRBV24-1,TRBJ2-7,CATSDPTHSYEQYF
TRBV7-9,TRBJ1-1,CASSLGAGPVNTEAFF
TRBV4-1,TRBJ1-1,CASSQVVNTEAFF
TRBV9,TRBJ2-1,CASSPMIPGLAGGGHEQFF
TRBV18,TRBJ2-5,CASSLRRLEREETQYF
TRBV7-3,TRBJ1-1,CASSRQGGMNTGAFF
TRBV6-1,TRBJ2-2,CASSPTSFTGELFF
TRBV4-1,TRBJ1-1,CASSQDQRTNTEAFF
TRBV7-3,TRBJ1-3,CASSLIAGGSGNTIYF
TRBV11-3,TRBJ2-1,CASSLTVRNEQFF
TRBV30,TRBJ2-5,CAWSVLGGVETQYF
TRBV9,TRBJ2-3,CASSVAAFTDTQYF
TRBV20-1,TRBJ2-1,CSATPDNEQFF
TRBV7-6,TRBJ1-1,CASSPDRAHTEAFF
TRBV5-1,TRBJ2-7,CASSLGGEVAYEQYF
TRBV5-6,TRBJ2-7,CASSDDRHTTTYEQYF
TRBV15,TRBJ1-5,CATSSGTELRPQHF
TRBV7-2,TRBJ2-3,CASSPYQLAGGTDTQYF
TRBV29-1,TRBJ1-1,CSVGTRQANTEAFF
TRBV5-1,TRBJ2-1,CASYSGTPSYNEQFF
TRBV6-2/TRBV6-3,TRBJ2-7,CASSYVAGASYEQYF
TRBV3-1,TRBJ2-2,CASSPSTGAGDTGELFF
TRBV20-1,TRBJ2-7,CSALRTGTGTYEQYF
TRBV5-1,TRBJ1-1,CASSLMGQANTEAFF
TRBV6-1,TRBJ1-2,CASSSGLGFGYTF
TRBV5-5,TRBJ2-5,CASSPTGRVQETQYF
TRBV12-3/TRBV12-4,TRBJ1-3,CASSLRDGFQNTIYF
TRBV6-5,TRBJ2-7,CASSYGDRGAYEQYF